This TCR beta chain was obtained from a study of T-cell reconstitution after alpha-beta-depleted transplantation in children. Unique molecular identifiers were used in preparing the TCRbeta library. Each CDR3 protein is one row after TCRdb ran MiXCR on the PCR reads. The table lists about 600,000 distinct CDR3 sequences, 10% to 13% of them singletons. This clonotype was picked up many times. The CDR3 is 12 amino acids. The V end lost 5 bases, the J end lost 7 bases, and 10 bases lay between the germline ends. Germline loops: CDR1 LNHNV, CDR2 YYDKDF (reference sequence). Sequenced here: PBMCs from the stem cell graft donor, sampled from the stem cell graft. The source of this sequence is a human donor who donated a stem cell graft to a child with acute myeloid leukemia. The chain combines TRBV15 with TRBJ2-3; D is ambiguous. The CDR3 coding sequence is TGTGCCACCAGCCCCGGCTGGAATACGCAGTATTTT. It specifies CATSPGWNTQYF.